Below, one TCR beta chain is given with its context. Its antigen is unknown. This record comes from a study of T cell repertoires in ileal Crohn's disease. The overall study: Operated complications were stricturing disease (approximately 61%) and penetrating disease (39%). Study results and limitations: Compared with non-smokers, active smokers at surgery showed more clonal expansions. Sorted CD8 T cells held more high-frequency clones than CD4.

Each sample's TCRB immunosequencing used 500 to 550 nanograms of biopsy DNA. Assay used: immunoSEQ multiplex PCR; TCRdb lists only in-frame clones, some missing. The sample comprises 6,000 to 8,000 clones, roughly 80% of which are singletons, and roughly 3% rests with the top ten. Trimming cost V 7 bases and J 5 bases; bases outside gene matches: 9. CDR1 is SNHLY and CDR2 is FYNNEI in the germline V gene. The CDR3 loop spans 14 amino acids. The sequenced sample consisted of ileal tissue. The origin of this receptor is an adult with Crohn's disease. The J gene is TRBJ2-3, the V gene TRBV2; 7 bases align to TRBD2. The CDR3 bases are TGTGCCAGCAAGAGGGAGGGGCCAGGAGATACGCAGTATTTT. Its protein product is CASKREGPGDTQYF.